This entry is about one TCR beta chain. This entry belongs to a study of T cell changes during pregnancy in multiple sclerosis. Repertoires were generated with immunoSEQ multiplex PCR, while TCRdb's copy carries only in-frame clones and drops some. The sample includes around 45,000 clones, roughly 90% of them seen just once. Per germline, CDR1 SGHDT and CDR2 YYEEEE. With 0 bases removed from V and 7 bases from J, the gap between germline ends came to 11 bases. The CDR3 extends over 14 amino acids. The chain links TRBV5-6 to TRBJ2-1; no reliable D call. The clonotype originates from a female donor with multiple sclerosis, enrolled in a pregnancy study. This specimen consisted of CD4+ T cells from peripheral blood mononuclear cells, obtained in the third trimester of pregnancy. CDR3 residues: CASSLVPGTNEQFF. CDR3 DNA: TGTGCCAGCAGCTTGGTTCCAGGTACGAATGAGCAGTTCTTC. The variable domain in full, with the rest retrieved from reference TRBV5-6 and TRBJ2-1, is DAGVTQSPTHLIKTRGQQVTLRCSPKSGHDTVSWYQQALGQGPQFIFQYYEEEERQRGNFPDRFSGHQFPNYSSELNVNALLLGDSALYLCASSLVPGTNEQFFGPGTRLTVL.